These T cell receptor beta chains were read from a single sample in a study of blood T cell repertoires in COVID-19. Assay used: immunoSEQ multiplex PCR; TCRdb lists only in-frame clones, some missing. The top ten hold approximately 13% of the sample, which has 99,000 or so clones, about 86% seen once. The sequencing sample was made of peripheral blood. The receptors originated from a woman in her sixties or seventies in a cohort sampled during active or convalescent COVID-19. Each CDR3 is given with its conserved first and last residue. The D gene is left open where the match is weak. Expanded clones are given a class, and other clones once, few, many or no size at all.

CDR3	DNA	size	D	V	J
CASSLGLSQVASGANVLTF	TGTGCCAGCAGCTTAGGCCTCTCACAGGTTGCCTCTGGGGCCAACGTCCTGACTTTC	-	-	TRBV13	TRBJ2-6
CASSQDRLAGGETQYF	TGTGCCAGCAGCCAAGACCGCCTAGCGGGAGGAGAGACCCAGTACTTC	-	TRBD2	TRBV3-1/TRBV3-2	TRBJ2-5
CASSLGRQGQGYTF	TGTGCCAGCAGCTTAGGCCGACAGGGCCAGGGCTACACCTTC	-	TRBD1	TRBV7-8	TRBJ1-2
CASSLSPGNYGYTF	TGCGCCAGCAGCTTGTCGCCAGGGAACTATGGCTACACCTTC	-	-	TRBV5-1	TRBJ1-2
CASSQGAGDEQFF	TGTGCCAGCAGCCAAGGGGCGGGAGATGAGCAGTTCTTC	-	TRBD2	TRBV4-2	TRBJ2-1
CASSLLTGTGGAGYEQYF	TGTGCCAGCAGTTTATTAACCGGGACAGGGGGCGCGGGCTACGAGCAGTACTTC	-	TRBD1	TRBV28	TRBJ2-7
CASSVSTADQPQHF	TGTGCCAGCAGTGTTTCGACAGCTGATCAGCCCCAGCATTTT	few	-	TRBV2	TRBJ1-5
CASSWRLGVGIEKLFF	TGTGCCAGCAGTTGGCGGCTAGGGGTGGGGATTGAAAAACTGTTTTTT	once	-	TRBV6-5	TRBJ1-4
CASSTGFTDTQYF	TGCGCCAGCAGCACGGGATTCACAGATACGCAGTATTTT	-	-	TRBV5-1	TRBJ2-3
CASSQSRETQYF	TGTGCCAGCAGCCAATCGCGGGAGACCCAGTACTTC	once	-	TRBV16	TRBJ2-5
CASSDTGGRSPLHF	TGTGCCAGCAGTGACACAGGGGGGCGATCACCCCTCCACTTT	-	TRBD1	TRBV2	TRBJ1-6
CAISEGGGGGEQFF	TGTGCCATCAGTGAAGGGGGCGGTGGCGGGGAGCAGTTCTTC	once	TRBD1	TRBV10-3	TRBJ2-1
CASSLTASSGNTIYF	TGCGCCAGCAGCTTGACAGCAAGCTCTGGAAACACCATATATTTT	-	-	TRBV5-1	TRBJ1-3
CASSTGDTQYF	TGTGCCAGCAGTACCGGAGATACGCAGTATTTT	once	-	TRBV6-5	TRBJ2-3
CASSKRTAPYEQYF	TGTGCCAGCAGCAAACGGACAGCCCCCTACGAGCAGTACTTC	-	-	TRBV21-1	TRBJ2-7
CATRQSANYGYTF	TGTGCCACCAGACAGTCAGCTAACTATGGCTACACCTTC	-	-	TRBV10-3	TRBJ1-2
CASSLDPAGELFF	TGTGCCAGCAGCTTAGATCCGGCCGGGGAGCTGTTTTTT	-	-	TRBV11-3	TRBJ2-2
CASRWTGAPGELFF	TGTGCCAGCAGATGGACAGGGGCCCCCGGGGAGCTGTTTTTT	-	TRBD1	TRBV3-1/TRBV3-2	TRBJ2-2
CAWSLAGGTQYF	TGTGCCTGGAGCTTGGCGGGGGGGACCCAGTACTTC	-	TRBD2	TRBV30	TRBJ2-5
CASSLSQKGHEQYF	TGTGCCAGCAGCTTAAGCCAGAAAGGACATGAGCAGTACTTC	-	-	TRBV7-9	TRBJ2-7
CASSTDSYNEQFF	TGTGCCAGCAGCACCGACAGCTACAATGAGCAGTTCTTC	-	-	TRBV11-2	TRBJ2-1
CASSFGDRVAGELFF	TGTGCCAGCAGTTTCGGGGACAGGGTGGCCGGGGAGCTGTTTTTT	-	TRBD1	TRBV6-5	TRBJ2-2
CASSSLLAGVDTQYF	TGCGCCAGCAGCTCGCTGCTAGCGGGAGTAGATACGCAGTATTTT	-	TRBD2	TRBV5-1	TRBJ2-3
CASSSTLQGWDSPLHF	TGCGCCAGCAGCTCAACGCTACAGGGGTGGGATTCACCCCTCCACTTT	-	TRBD1	TRBV5-1	TRBJ1-6
CATSAGGGDYTDTQYF	TGTGCCACCAGTGCCGGAGGAGGGGACTACACAGATACGCAGTATTTT	-	TRBD2	TRBV24-1	TRBJ2-3
CATRPGGLAGGYTF	TGTGCCACTCGCCCAGGGGGGTTAGCTGGTGGCTACACCTTC	-	TRBD1	TRBV15	TRBJ1-2
CAWSAWRGLDGYTF	TGTGCCTGGAGTGCGTGGAGGGGGCTCGATGGCTACACCTTC	-	TRBD1	TRBV30	TRBJ1-2
CASSATTGSGNSPLHF	TGTGCCAGTAGTGCGACGACAGGGTCGGGTAATTCACCCCTCCACTTT	-	TRBD1	TRBV19	TRBJ1-6
CASSAGQGGYGYTF	TGTGCCAGCAGCGCAGGACAGGGGGGCTATGGCTACACCTTC	-	TRBD1	TRBV9	TRBJ1-2
CASRFTSGSSYEQYF	TGTGCCAGCCGGTTTACTAGCGGTAGCTCCTACGAGCAGTACTTC	-	TRBD2	TRBV28	TRBJ2-7
CASSLRRTEAFF	TGTGCCAGCAGTTTACGGAGAACTGAAGCTTTCTTT	-	-	TRBV12-3/TRBV12-4	TRBJ1-1
CASSPRHGGAGELFF	TGTGCCAGCTCACCACGGCACGGGGGAGCCGGGGAGCTGTTTTTT	once	-	TRBV18	TRBJ2-2
CASSNFAQTDYEQYF	TGTGCCAGCAGCAACTTCGCCCAGACAGACTACGAGCAGTACTTC	-	-	TRBV21-1	TRBJ2-7
CASSYSPAGGWYEQYF	TGTGCCAGCAGTTACTCCCCGGCAGGGGGCTGGTACGAGCAGTACTTC	-	TRBD1	TRBV6-5	TRBJ2-7
CASTRQEETQYF	TGTGCCAGCACACGACAGGAAGAGACCCAGTACTTC	-	-	TRBV7-9	TRBJ2-5
CASGLRTGWTEAFF	TGTGCTAGTGGTTTGCGTACAGGTTGGACTGAAGCTTTCTTT	few	-	TRBV12-5	TRBJ1-1
CATSDPTSWYEQYF	TGTGCCACCAGTGATCCGACTAGCTGGTACGAGCAGTACTTC	-	TRBD2	TRBV24-1	TRBJ2-7
CASSQDQGGVSPLHF	TGCGCCAGCAGCCAAGATCAAGGGGGCGTTTCACCCCTCCACTTT	once	TRBD1	TRBV4-1	TRBJ1-6
CASSQVLGANTEAFF	TGTGCCAGCAGCCAAGTACTCGGAGCGAACACTGAAGCTTTCTTT	-	-	TRBV3-1/TRBV3-2	TRBJ1-1
CATSDSPGTSERSDQQFF	TGTGCCACCAGTGATTCCCCCGGGACTAGCGAGCGGAGCGACCAGCAGTTCTTC	-	TRBD2	TRBV24-1	TRBJ2-1
CSVSGTSVSYNEQFF	TGCAGCGTGTCCGGGACTAGCGTCTCCTACAATGAGCAGTTCTTC	once	TRBD2	TRBV29-1	TRBJ2-1